The rows below give T cell receptor beta chains drawn from one sample of a study of vaccination effects on CD4 cells after COVID-19. Assay used: immunoSEQ multiplex PCR; TCRdb lists only in-frame clones, some missing. The sample yields roughly 27,000 clones, 60% to 80% seen once. No antigen has been identified for these receptors. Sequences were derived from CD4+ T cells from PBMCs cultured with HCoV-NL63 spike peptides, sampled before COVID-19 vaccination. The receptor source for this set is a human donor who had a prior SARS-CoV-2 infection. The CDR3 runs from the conserved cysteine through the conserved F or W.

J gene | CDR3 length | V gene | CDR3 protein
TRBJ1-2 | 16 | TRBV5-1 | CASSLAFGGAGFGYTF
TRBJ2-7 | 16 | TRBV5-1 | CASSLGGRRASYEQYF
TRBJ1-1 | 13 | TRBV7-2 | CASSLDPNTEAFF
TRBJ2-1 | 17 | TRBV7-2 | CASSSPTSGSYLNEQFF
TRBJ2-5 | 15 | TRBV10-3 | CAISHSTGPGETQYF
TRBJ2-3 | 17 | TRBV7-2 | CASSARQGAGRTDTQYF
TRBJ2-1 | 15 | TRBV11-1 | CASSLEEVAYNEQFF
TRBJ2-7 | 15 | TRBV19 | CASSRTGRGTYEQYF
TRBJ1-5 | 19 | TRBV7-9 | CASSLIRPSGPLSNQPQHF
TRBJ2-5 | 14 | TRBV4-2 | CASSQDGRSETQYF
TRBJ2-7 | 16 | TRBV11-2 | CASSAPGTGSSYEQYF
TRBJ2-7 | 14 | TRBV7-2 | CASSLVIRGAEQYF
TRBJ2-2 | 18 | TRBV5-1 | CASSLAEGSGSNNGELFF
TRBJ2-1 | 17 | TRBV2 | CASRGVSTSGAYNEQFF
TRBJ2-1 | 15 | TRBV5-1 | CASRKSGTGVSEQFF
TRBJ2-1 | 14 | TRBV5-8 | CASSLGQGVWEQFF
TRBJ2-2 | 16 | TRBV7-3 | CASSLREGHSLGELFF
TRBJ2-3 | 16 | TRBV4-3 | CASTENSGVSTDTQYF
TRBJ2-1 | 11 | TRBV19 | CATIGYNEQFF
TRBJ2-5 | 14 | TRBV7-9 | CASSPGLADGTQYF
TRBJ1-1 | 13 | TRBV18 | CASSLVKGTEAFF
TRBJ2-2 | 15 | TRBV28 | CASRANTGRGGELFF
TRBJ2-7 | 12 | TRBV6-5 | CASSYSPYEQYF
TRBJ1-6 | 15 | TRBV30 | CAWSVRSVGDSPLHF
TRBJ2-1 | 17 | TRBV5-1 | CASSIAPGLAGYNEQFF
TRBJ1-5 | 15 | TRBV9 | CASSPHGQEDQPQHF
TRBJ1-2 | 18 | TRBV5-8 | CASSRRQATGSWSYGYTF
TRBJ2-1 | 16 | TRBV7-9 | CASSQRIGQRYNEQFF
TRBJ1-4 | 19 | TRBV4-3 | CASSQGAATGTTTNEKLFF
TRBJ2-3 | 12 | TRBV6-5 | CASSSSTDTQYF
TRBJ2-7 | 15 | TRBV18 | CASSYTSSGDYEQYF
TRBJ1-2 | 13 | TRBV24-1 | CATSDRLDYGYTF
TRBJ2-2 | 14 | TRBV2 | CASTTSRNTGELFF
TRBJ2-1 | 15 | TRBV7-3 | CASSQQEGDYNEQFF
TRBJ2-5 | 15 | TRBV15 | CATSRDRRQMETQYF
TRBJ2-2 | 13 | TRBV18 | CASSPINTGELFF
TRBJ1-1 | 13 | TRBV2 | CASSTGLNTEAFF
TRBJ1-2 | 13 | TRBV5-8 | CASSYDRIYGYTF
TRBJ2-1 | 14 | TRBV28 | CASSRMTSIDEQFF
TRBJ2-7 | 14 | TRBV5-1 | CASSLGRSSYEQYF
TRBJ1-4 | 15 | TRBV30 | CAWSAGGLTNEKLFF
TRBJ2-7 | 14 | TRBV2 | CASSEGQLWGEQYF
TRBJ1-1 | 13 | TRBV2 | CASLRASGTEAFF
TRBJ2-3 | 14 | TRBV6-1 | CASSEHSYTDTQYF
TRBJ2-2 | 15 | TRBV4-2 | CASSQRSSKAGELFF
TRBJ2-7 | 14 | TRBV7-2 | CASSRTSGNYEQYF
TRBJ1-1 | 14 | TRBV6-1 | CASSEAPQGTEAFF
TRBJ1-2 | 11 | TRBV29-1 | CSVGGAYGYTF
TRBJ2-3 | 15 | TRBV2 | CASSYTGSGADTQYF
TRBJ1-4 | 14 | TRBV3-1/TRBV3-2 | CASSQDRHGEKLFF
TRBJ2-3 | 15 | TRBV15 | CATSSSREPTDTQYF
TRBJ1-1 | 16 | TRBV7-3 | CASSLRGSGHGTEAFF
TRBJ2-7 | 15 | TRBV15 | CATSREPGRGYEQYF
TRBJ2-3 | 13 | TRBV27 | CASSLRRTETQYF
TRBJ1-2 | 17 | TRBV16 | CASSQSGSHYGNYGYTF
TRBJ1-4 | 15 | TRBV7-6 | CASSLAAGYNEKLFF
TRBJ2-7 | 16 | TRBV7-2 | CASSQTPGLATYEQYF
TRBJ1-3 | 16 | TRBV4-2 | CASSQPQGDSGNTIYF
TRBJ1-1 | 14 | TRBV19 | CASSLGAVTRSAFF